A selection of T cell receptor beta chains follows, all from one sample in a study of cytotoxic CD8 clonotypes in ibrutinib-treated CLL. This table comes from immunoSEQ multiplex PCR, and its TCRdb copy is limited to in-frame clones, with some not included. The sample yields some 200,000 clones, approximately 72% seen once. This specimen was PBMCs, taken after 24 months of ibrutinib treatment. These receptors all stem from a human donor with chronic lymphocytic leukemia. Both conserved end residues are part of each CDR3. The D gene is left open where the match is weak. Size values are once, few and many counts, or a class for expanded clones, and some rows have none.

V gene	clone size	D gene	J gene	CDR3 DNA	CDR3 protein
TRBV7-2	.	TRBD2	TRBJ2-7	TGTGCCAGCAGCTTCGGACTAGCGGGAGCCTTCCACGAGCAGTACTTC	CASSFGLAGAFHEQYF
TRBV2	.	.	TRBJ2-3	TGTGCCAGCATGGGGCCCGGGACTCCTCACACAGATACGCAGTATTTT	CASMGPGTPHTDTQYF
TRBV5-1	.	TRBD1	TRBJ1-2	TGCGCCAGCAGCTTGGACGACAGGGTGTTGGTCTATGGCTACACCTTC	CASSLDDRVLVYGYTF
TRBV29-1	once	.	TRBJ2-4	TGCAGCGTTGAAGAGGGAGGCAAAAACATTCAGTACTTC	CSVEEGGKNIQYF
TRBV7-2	.	TRBD1	TRBJ1-2	TGTGCCAGCAGCACAGGGGCCTATTATGGCTACACCTTC	CASSTGAYYGYTF
TRBV19	.	TRBD2	TRBJ2-7	TGTGCCAGTAGCACATCGAGCAGAAGCGGGAGATTAAGCCCTGAGGTGTCCTACGAGCAGTACTTC	CASSTSSRSGRLSPEVSYEQYF
TRBV4-1	.	TRBD2	TRBJ2-7	TGCGCCAGCAGCCAAGATGTGCAAGCGGGAGGGGTCGAGCAGTACTTC	CASSQDVQAGGVEQYF
TRBV7-9	.	.	TRBJ2-7	TGTGCCAGCAGCTTAGCTTATACGACGGTTAGCGGACGCTCCTACGAGCAGTACTTC	CASSLAYTTVSGRSYEQYF
TRBV14	.	.	TRBJ2-3	TGTGCCAGCAGCCTTCGACTACTTAGCACAGATACGCAGTATTTT	CASSLRLLSTDTQYF
TRBV7-8	.	TRBD2	TRBJ2-3	TGTGCCAGCAGCTTTCTAGCGGAAGAGGTTCCCCCCGACACAGATACGCAGTATTTT	CASSFLAEEVPPDTDTQYF
TRBV9	once	TRBD2	TRBJ2-5	TGTGCCAGCAGCGTAGGGGCTAGCGGGAGGGCCAGTGAGACCCAGTACTTC	CASSVGASGRASETQYF
TRBV7-8	.	TRBD2	TRBJ2-5	TGTGCCAGCAGCTTAGTTATTCTAGCGGGGCAAGAGACCCAGTACTTC	CASSLVILAGQETQYF
TRBV7-2	.	.	TRBJ2-1	TGTGCCAGCAGCTTAAACTGGGGTTCTGAGCAGTTCTTC	CASSLNWGSEQFF
TRBV30	.	.	TRBJ2-7	TGTGCCTGGAGCCCCAGGGGGGACCCCAACTACGAGCAGTACTTC	CAWSPRGDPNYEQYF
TRBV9	.	TRBD2	TRBJ2-1	TGTGCCAGCAGCGCAACTAGCGGGGTATACAATGAGCAGTTCTTC	CASSATSGVYNEQFF
TRBV7-2	once	.	TRBJ2-1	TGTGCCAGCACCCCCGGGGTAGCGGAATTCAATGAGCAGTTCTTC	CASTPGVAEFNEQFF
TRBV7-8	.	.	TRBJ2-1	TGTGCCAGCAGCTTTTACGGGGCGACGTTCTTC	CASSFYGATFF
TRBV13	.	TRBD1	TRBJ1-3	TGTGCCAGCAGCTTAGCCCGGGACAGAAGATTCTCTGGAAACACCATATATTTT	CASSLARDRRFSGNTIYF
TRBV7-2	.	TRBD1	TRBJ1-4	TGTGCCAGCAGACGATCCAGGGGGGCTAATGAAAAACTGTTTTTT	CASRRSRGANEKLFF
TRBV29-1	once	TRBD1	TRBJ1-1	TGCAGCGTTGAAGATGAAAAGGGCTTACAGGGGGCTTTCACTGAAGCTTTCTTT	CSVEDEKGLQGAFTEAFF
TRBV6-5	.	.	TRBJ2-3	TGTGCCAGCAGTTACCCAGGGACAGATACGCAGTATTTT	CASSYPGTDTQYF
TRBV18	.	TRBD2	TRBJ2-3	TGTGCCAGCTCACCAATTCTGACTAGCGGGGGCTCGAGAGATACGCAGTATTTT	CASSPILTSGGSRDTQYF
TRBV18	.	TRBD1	TRBJ2-7	TGCGCCAGCTCACGAGGGACAGAGAGCTACGAGCAGTACTTC	CASSRGTESYEQYF
TRBV9	.	.	TRBJ1-5	TGTGCCAGCAGCTCCGGACGGGGGGGAAATCAGCCCCAGCATTTT	CASSSGRGGNQPQHF
TRBV19	few	TRBD1	TRBJ1-1	TGTGCCAGTAGTATAGAGAATGGGGCGGGACAGACAATGAACACTGAAGCTTTCTTT	CASSIENGAGQTMNTEAFF
TRBV7-3	.	.	TRBJ2-1	TGTGCCAGCAGCCACTATCCAACAGGGCTCAATGAGCAGTTCTTC	CASSHYPTGLNEQFF
TRBV19	.	.	TRBJ1-5	TGTGCCAGTAGTTGGGGCGGGCCCCAGCATTTT	CASSWGGPQHF
TRBV7-3	.	.	TRBJ2-1	TGTGCCAGCAGCTTAATAGGGTACAATGAGCAGTTCTTC	CASSLIGYNEQFF